The 13 T cell receptor beta chains given below trace back to one sample, sequenced in a study of T cells after yellow fever vaccination. TCRdb reprocessed the 5' RACE reads via MiXCR and lists one record per CDR3 protein. Of about 52,000 distinct CDR3 sequences listed, around 7% are singletons. Sequencing was performed on CD8+ T cells not binding an NS4B(214-222) dextramer, sorted from PBMCs, taken more than 40 days after the first yellow fever vaccination. Every receptor here comes from a man aged 18-30 years who received the YFV17D yellow fever vaccine.

This clonotype has more than one count but fewer than ten. The chain couples TRBV4-2 to TRBJ2-7; the D gene is possibly TRBD2 (7 bases). The V end lost 4 bases, the J end lost 6 bases, and 25 bases lay between the germline ends. Germline CDR1 and CDR2: LGHNA and YNFKEQ. The CDR3 runs to 17 residues. This CDR3 is CASSPTEPGGQGGEQYF. CDR3 sequence (DNA): TGTGCCAGCAGCCCCACCGAGCCCGGGGGGCAAGGAGGCGAGCAGTACTTC.

The rearrangement links TRBV2 to TRBJ2-7; D may be TRBD1 or TRBD2 (6 bases each). Germline V gives CDR1 SNHLY, CDR2 FYNNEI. Trimming took 3 bases from V and 0 from J, leaving 9 bases between them. The CDR3 has 14 amino acids. CDR3 bases: TGTGCCAGCAGTGAGGGGGGCGTCTCCTACGAGCAGTACTTC. Residues: CASSEGGVSYEQYF.

Many counts were recorded for this clonotype. The chain combines TRBV4-1 with TRBJ2-5, with D perhaps matching TRBD2 (5 bases). V was shortened by 8 bases and J by 1 base, with 17 bases between the two germline ends. The CDR3 runs 15 residues. Per the germline V gene, CDR1 is MGHRA and CDR2 is YSYEKL. CDR3 DNA sequence: TGCGCCAGCCCCCATACAAACCGGGGCCAAGAGACCCAGTACTTC. This sequence encodes CASPHTNRGQETQYF.

The sample holds many counts of this clonotype. The chain employs TRBV27 and TRBJ2-1; possibly TRBD2 for D (5 bases). The germline CDR1 and CDR2 sequences are MNHEY and SMNVEV (reference sequence). Trimming took off 10 bases at V and 7 bases at J, with 14 bases between the two ends. The CDR3 has 12 amino acids. CDR3 amino acids: CATSRGMNEQFF. DNA of the CDR3: TGTGCCACCAGCCGGGGAATGAATGAGCAGTTCTTC.

This chain links TRBV5-6 with TRBJ2-3; 8 nucleotides match TRBD1. The germline V gene encodes CDR1 SGHDT and CDR2 YYEEEE. This CDR3 spans 16 amino acids. Trimming took 1 base from V and 6 from J; bases not matched to a gene: 10. CDR3 residues: CASSLWAGGLVDTQYF. CDR3 DNA sequence: TGTGCCAGCAGCTTGTGGGCAGGGGGCTTGGTGGATACGCAGTATTTT.

This clonotype occurred a few times. V gene TRBV2 combines with J gene TRBJ2-2; no reliable D call. Germline CDR1 SNHLY, CDR2 FYNNEI. Deletions cut 1 base from V and 0 bases from J, with 6 bases between. CDR3 length equals 15 residues. DNA for the CDR3: TGTGCCAGCAGTGAAGACGGAACGAACACCGGGGAGCTGTTTTTT. It codes for CASSEDGTNTGELFF.

This clonotype appeared many times. This chain joins TRBV3-1 and TRBJ1-6; D gene unclear. CDR1 and CDR2 (germline): LGHDT, YNNKEL (reference sequence). V lost 1 base, J lost 8 bases, and 9 bases lay in between. The CDR3 length is 14 residues. Here the CDR3 reads CASSQVGFYSPLHF. Written as DNA, the CDR3 is TGTGCCAGCAGCCAAGTTGGGTTTTATTCACCCCTCCACTTT.

This clonotype came up many times. V usage is TRBV12-3 or TRBV12-4 and J usage is TRBJ1-4, with 8 bases aligning to TRBD1. The V and J ends lost 6 bases and 14 bases, in that order; junction bases with no gene match: 14. CDR3 length: 14 amino acids. In DNA form, the CDR3 reads TGTGCCAGCAGAGGAGGACAGGGAGAATGGAGCCTGTTTTTT. Protein: CASRGGQGEWSLFF.

This chain uses TRBV7-2 with TRBJ2-7; 8 bases agree with TRBD2. CDR1 is SGHTA and CDR2 is FQGNSA in the germline V gene. This CDR3 is built from 15 residues. V lost 5 bases and J lost 4; bases outside the gene matches: 10. The CDR3 sequence is CASSREPSGGYEQYF. For the CDR3, the DNA is TGTGCCAGCAGCCGAGAGCCCAGCGGGGGTTACGAGCAGTACTTC.

V is TRBV27 and J is TRBJ2-2; D is unclear. Between the trimmed V and J ends, which lost 10 bases and 6 bases, there was a span of 12 bases. This CDR3 region has 12 residues. Germline-derived CDR1 and CDR2 are MNHEY and SMNVEV (reference sequence). CDR3 amino acids: CATHPPSGELFF. For the CDR3, the DNA is TGTGCCACCCACCCCCCTTCCGGGGAGCTGTTTTTT.

Many counts were recorded for this clonotype. The chain combines TRBV12-3 or TRBV12-4 with TRBJ1-5; 7 nucleotides match TRBD1. Trimming at V came to 7 bases and at J to 7 bases, leaving 13 bases not matched to a gene. The CDR3 runs to 15 residues. CDR3 nucleotide sequence: TGTGCCAGCAACCTCGGACAGGCGGGTTGGCAGCCCCAGCATTTT. Its protein product is CASNLGQAGWQPQHF.

This clonotype has only a few counts. The rearrangement links TRBV7-6 to TRBJ2-5; the D is unclear. The CDR3 is 14 residues long. Trimming took 2 bases from V and 4 from J, leaving 11 bases between them. From germline, CDR1 is SGHVS and CDR2 FNYEAQ. Written as DNA, the CDR3 is TGTGCCAGCAGCTTAAATCCAGGCGGAGAGACCCAGTACTTC. This translates into CASSLNPGGETQYF.

This chain links TRBV7-8 with TRBJ2-3; D could derive from TRBD1 or TRBD2 (6 bases each). The CDR3 extends over 16 amino acids. Between the trimmed V and J ends, which lost 3 bases and 4 bases, there was a span of 17 bases. Germline V gene lookup returns CDR1 SGHVS and CDR2 FQNEAQ. The CDR3 DNA reads as TGTGCCAGCAGCTTGGTAGGGGGAGGTCCCCCAGATACGCAGTATTTT. Protein: CASSLVGGGPPDTQYF.